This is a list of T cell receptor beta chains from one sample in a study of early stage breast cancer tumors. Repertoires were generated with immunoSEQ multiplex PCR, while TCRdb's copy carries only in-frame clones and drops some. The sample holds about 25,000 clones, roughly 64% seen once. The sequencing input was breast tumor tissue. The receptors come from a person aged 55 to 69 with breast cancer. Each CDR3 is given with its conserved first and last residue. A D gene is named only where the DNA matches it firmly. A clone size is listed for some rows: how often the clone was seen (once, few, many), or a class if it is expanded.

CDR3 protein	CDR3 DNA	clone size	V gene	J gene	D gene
CASRGRDRNINYGYTF	TGTGCCAGTAGGGGACGGGACAGGAATATTAACTATGGCTACACCTTC	few	TRBV19	TRBJ1-2	TRBD1
CASSAFSGETQYF	TGTGCCAGCAGCGCCTTTAGCGGTGAGACCCAGTACTTC	.	TRBV9	TRBJ2-5	.
CASRDSSGANVLTF	TGTGCCAGCAGGGACAGCTCTGGGGCCAACGTCCTGACTTTC	.	TRBV6-5	TRBJ2-6	.
CATSRTGLNTEAFF	TGTGCCACCAGTCGGACAGGGCTGAACACTGAAGCTTTCTTT	.	TRBV15	TRBJ1-1	TRBD1
CATSRELTGNTIYF	TGTGCCACCAGCAGAGAACTGACTGGAAACACCATATATTTT	few	TRBV15	TRBJ1-3	.
CASSSRTDNTGELFF	TGTGCCAGCAGTTCCCGGACAGATAACACCGGGGAGCTGTTTTTT	.	TRBV6-5	TRBJ2-2	.
CASSRQTNTEAFF	TGTGCCAGTTCGAGACAGACGAACACTGAAGCTTTCTTT	.	TRBV14	TRBJ1-1	.
CASNHRQGDYGYTF	TGTGCCAGCAACCATCGACAGGGGGACTATGGCTACACCTTC	.	TRBV7-7	TRBJ1-2	TRBD1
CASSPTRGWEQYF	TGTGCCAGCAGCCCTACCAGGGGATGGGAGCAGTACTTC	.	TRBV7-8	TRBJ2-7	.
CASSFGGNTEAFF	TGTGCCAGCAGCTTCGGGGGGAACACTGAAGCTTTCTTT	.	TRBV5-6	TRBJ1-1	.
CASSLAALGQSTEAFF	TGTGCCAGCAGCTTAGCGGCCTTGGGACAGTCGACTGAAGCTTTCTTT	.	TRBV7-2	TRBJ1-1	TRBD1
CASSSGGGRNQPQHF	TGTGCCAGTAGTTCAGGGGGCGGACGAAATCAGCCCCAGCATTTT	.	TRBV19	TRBJ1-5	TRBD1
CASSPAGVNVLTF	TGTGCCAGCAGCCCAGCAGGGGTCAACGTCCTGACTTTC	.	TRBV27	TRBJ2-6	.
CATKASGLYTDTQYF	TGTGCCACTAAAGCCTCGGGACTGTACACAGATACGCAGTATTTT	few	TRBV7-2	TRBJ2-3	.
CASSLGRDRTDF	TGTGCCAGCAGCTTGGGTCGGGACAGGACCGACTTC	.	TRBV5-6	TRBJ2-7	TRBD1
CASSPDRNYEQYF	TGTGCCAGCAGCCCCGACAGGAACTACGAGCAGTACTTC	few	TRBV7-3	TRBJ2-7	.
CASTGTSGRAWETQYF	TGTGCCAGCACCGGGACTAGCGGGAGGGCCTGGGAGACCCAGTACTTC	.	TRBV28	TRBJ2-5	TRBD2
CASSPGLGYTF	TGTGCCAGCAGTCCAGGGTTAGGCTACACCTTC	.	TRBV28	TRBJ1-2	.
CASSHSRANNQPQHF	TGCGCCAGCAGTCATTCCAGGGCAAACAATCAGCCCCAGCATTTT	.	TRBV23-1	TRBJ1-5	.
CATKTLKEEKLFF	TGTGCCACAAAGACCCTAAAGGAGGAAAAACTGTTTTTT	.	TRBV28	TRBJ1-4	.
CAWSVAGNQPQHF	TGTGCCTGGAGTGTGGCGGGAAATCAGCCCCAGCATTTT	.	TRBV30	TRBJ1-5	.
CASSLGQASNQPQHF	TGTGCCAGCAGCTTAGGACAGGCTAGCAATCAGCCCCAGCATTTT	.	TRBV7-9	TRBJ1-5	.
CASSPGLNSEAFF	TGCGCCAGCAGCCCAGGACTGAACTCTGAAGCTTTCTTT	.	TRBV5-1	TRBJ1-1	.
CASRRTSSRAVLF	TGTGCCAGCAGACGGACTAGCAGCAGAGCAGTTCTCTTC	few	TRBV5-6	TRBJ2-7	TRBD2
CASSRGQGNYGYTF	TGCGCCAGCAGCCGGGGACAGGGGAACTATGGCTACACCTTC	few	TRBV4-3	TRBJ1-2	TRBD1
CASSPGQLGYTIYF	TGTGCCAGCAGTCCCGGACAGTTGGGTTACACCATATATTTT	once	TRBV28	TRBJ1-3	.
CASSLVGSYGYTF	TGTGCCAGCAGTTTAGTCGGGAGCTATGGCTACACCTTC	few	TRBV27	TRBJ1-2	.
CASSYLGLAVSEQFF	TGTGCCAGCAGTTACTTGGGACTAGCGGTCTCAGAGCAGTTCTTC	.	TRBV6-5	TRBJ2-1	TRBD2
CASRRDRGRSNQPQHF	TGTGCCAGCAGGAGGGACAGGGGGCGAAGCAATCAGCCCCAGCATTTT	.	TRBV6-6	TRBJ1-5	TRBD1
CAWSGGQGVGETQYF	TGTGCCTGGAGTGGGGGACAGGGTGTAGGGGAGACCCAGTACTTC	.	TRBV30	TRBJ2-5	TRBD1
CASSLSLAGGGETQYF	TGTGCCAGCAGTTTAAGTCTAGCGGGAGGGGGTGAGACCCAGTACTTC	.	TRBV28	TRBJ2-5	TRBD2
CASSLTDRAGTEAFF	TGTGCCAGCAGTCTTACCGACAGGGCGGGCACTGAAGCTTTCTTT	few	TRBV28	TRBJ1-1	TRBD1
CASSPGGPWNTGELFF	TGCGCCAGCAGCCCCGGAGGACCGTGGAACACCGGGGAGCTGTTTTTT	.	TRBV4-3	TRBJ2-2	.
CASSQGSTQYF	TGTGCCAGCAGCCAGGGTAGCACGCAGTATTTT	few	TRBV14	TRBJ2-3	.
CASSNRLAAVVTF	TGTGCCAGCAGTAACAGACTAGCGGCCGTTGTCACCTTC	.	TRBV6-5	TRBJ2-7	TRBD2
CASSYSTFQDNTEAFF	TGTGCCAGCAGTTACTCGACATTCCAAGATAACACTGAAGCTTTCTTT	.	TRBV6-5	TRBJ1-1	.
CSVRRTAWDGYTF	TGCAGCGTTCGCCGGACAGCGTGGGATGGCTACACCTTC	.	TRBV29-1	TRBJ1-2	.
CATWGTGNTEAFF	TGTGCCACATGGGGAACAGGCAACACTGAAGCTTTCTTT	.	TRBV10-3	TRBJ1-1	.
CASSASSGIQETQYF	TGTGCCAGCAGTGCTTCTAGCGGAATCCAAGAGACCCAGTACTTC	few	TRBV6-1	TRBJ2-5	TRBD2
CASTASSGNTIYF	TGTGCCAGCACCGCGAGCTCTGGAAACACCATATATTTT	few	TRBV6-1	TRBJ1-3	.
CASSGGLAGVGEQFF	TGTGCCAGCAGTGGGGGACTAGCGGGAGTGGGCGAGCAGTTCTTC	many	TRBV27	TRBJ2-1	TRBD2
CASSWGQSRWVDEKLFF	TGTGCCAGCAGCTGGGGGCAGTCGAGATGGGTAGATGAAAAACTGTTTTTT	.	TRBV7-9	TRBJ1-4	.
CSVEVGAQETQYF	TGCAGCGTTGAAGTGGGCGCGCAAGAGACCCAGTACTTC	few	TRBV29-1	TRBJ2-5	.
CASRRDKYEQYF	TGTGCCAGCAGACGAGACAAATACGAGCAGTACTTC	once	TRBV11-3	TRBJ2-7	.
CAISESEREYTGELFF	TGTGCCATCAGTGAGTCGGAGCGGGAGTATACCGGGGAGCTGTTTTTT	.	TRBV10-3	TRBJ2-2	TRBD2
CASSSYGGQDEQYF	TGTGCCAGCAGCTCGTATGGGGGACAGGACGAGCAGTACTTC	.	TRBV7-6	TRBJ2-7	TRBD1
CASSPRTSGRPDTQYF	TGTGCCAGCAGCCCCCGGACTAGCGGGAGGCCAGATACGCAGTATTTT	once	TRBV11-3	TRBJ2-3	TRBD2
CASSFLAGDTEQYF	TGCGCCAGCAGCTTCCTAGCGGGAGATACCGAGCAGTACTTC	.	TRBV5-1	TRBJ2-7	TRBD2
CAWSADRGNNNQPQHF	TGTGCCTGGAGTGCTGACAGGGGTAATAACAATCAGCCCCAGCATTTT	.	TRBV30	TRBJ1-5	TRBD1
CASTLGAGDADTQYF	TGTGCCAGCACCTTAGGGGCGGGAGACGCAGATACGCAGTATTTT	.	TRBV27	TRBJ2-3	TRBD2